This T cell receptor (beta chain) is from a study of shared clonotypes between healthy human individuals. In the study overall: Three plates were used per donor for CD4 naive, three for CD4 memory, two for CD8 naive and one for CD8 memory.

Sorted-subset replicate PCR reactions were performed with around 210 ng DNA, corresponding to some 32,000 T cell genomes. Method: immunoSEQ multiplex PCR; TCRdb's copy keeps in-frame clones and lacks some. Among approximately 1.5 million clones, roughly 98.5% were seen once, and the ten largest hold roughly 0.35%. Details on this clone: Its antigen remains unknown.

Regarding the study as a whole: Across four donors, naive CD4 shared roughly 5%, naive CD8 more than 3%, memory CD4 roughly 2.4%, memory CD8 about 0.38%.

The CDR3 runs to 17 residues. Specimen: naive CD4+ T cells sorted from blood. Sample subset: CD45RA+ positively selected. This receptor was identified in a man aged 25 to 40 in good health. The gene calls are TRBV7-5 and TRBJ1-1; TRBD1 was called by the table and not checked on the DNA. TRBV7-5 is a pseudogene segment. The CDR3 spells CARSLLRDTHLGTEAFF. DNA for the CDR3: TGTGCCAGAAGCTTACTTCGGGACACCCATCTGGGCACTGAAGCTTTCTTT.